This T cell receptor beta chain was retrieved from a study of immune characterization of retroperitoneal liposarcoma. TCRdb fed the PCR reads into MiXCR, producing one record per CDR3 protein. The sample lists over 15,000 distinct CDR3 sequences, 35% to 40% seen once, with 7.4% in the top ten. Per germline, CDR1 SGHAT and CDR2 FQNNGV. This CDR3 is 14 amino acids long. Sequencing was carried out using blood. The clonotype comes from a male donor with retroperitoneal liposarcoma. This chain joins TRBV11-2 and TRBJ2-1; D call uncertain. The DNA matches TRBJ2-7 better at its end, which makes the J call doubtful. CDR3 sequence reads: CASSFNSGDYEQYF. CDR3 DNA: TGTGCCAGCAGCTTTAACAGTGGGGACTACGAGCAGTACTTC.